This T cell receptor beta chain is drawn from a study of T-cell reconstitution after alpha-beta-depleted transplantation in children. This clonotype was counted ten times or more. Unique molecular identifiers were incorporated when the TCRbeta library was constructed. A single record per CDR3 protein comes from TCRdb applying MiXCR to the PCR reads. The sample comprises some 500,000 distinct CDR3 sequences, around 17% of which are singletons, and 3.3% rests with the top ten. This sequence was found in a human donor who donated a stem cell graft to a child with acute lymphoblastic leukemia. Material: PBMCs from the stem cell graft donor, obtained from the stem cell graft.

The CDR3 protein is CASSLSVHGTDTQYF. CDR3 DNA: TGCGCCAGCAGCCTATCAGTCCATGGCACAGATACGCAGTATTTT. The chain links TRBV5-1 to TRBJ2-3; D remains ambiguous. The germline V gene encodes CDR1 SGHRS and CDR2 YFSETQ. This CDR3 spans 15 amino acids. The ends were cut back, 4 bases at V and 1 base at J, with 13 bases in the middle.